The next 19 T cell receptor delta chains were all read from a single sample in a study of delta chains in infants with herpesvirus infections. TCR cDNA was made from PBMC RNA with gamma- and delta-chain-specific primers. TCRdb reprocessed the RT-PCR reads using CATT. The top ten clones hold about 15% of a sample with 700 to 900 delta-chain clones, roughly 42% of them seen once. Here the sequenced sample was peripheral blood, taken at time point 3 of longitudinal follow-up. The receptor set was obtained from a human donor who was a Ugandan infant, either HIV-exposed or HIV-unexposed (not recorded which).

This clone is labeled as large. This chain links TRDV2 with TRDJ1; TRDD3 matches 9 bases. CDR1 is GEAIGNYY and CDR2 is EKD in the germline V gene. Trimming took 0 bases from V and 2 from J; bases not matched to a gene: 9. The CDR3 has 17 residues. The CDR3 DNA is TGTGCCTGTGACACCGTCGGGGATACGGGTTATACCGATAAACTCATCTTT. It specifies CACDTVGDTGYTDKLIF.

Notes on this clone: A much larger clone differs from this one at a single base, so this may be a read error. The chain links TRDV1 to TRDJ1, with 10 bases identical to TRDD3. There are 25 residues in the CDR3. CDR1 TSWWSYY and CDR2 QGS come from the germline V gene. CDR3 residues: CARGEALPGAMRGIRTTRYTDKLIF. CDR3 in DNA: TGTGCTCGTGGGGAAGCCCTTCCCGGGGCTATGAGGGGGATACGTACCACTCGGTACACCGATAAACTCATCTTT.

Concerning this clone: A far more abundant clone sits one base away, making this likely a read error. The CDR3, as DNA: TGTGCTCTTGGGGACTGGGGATACACTACCGATAAACTCATCTTT. This gives the protein CALGDWGYTTDKLIF. The gene calls are TRDV1 and TRDJ1; TRDD3 matches at 8 bases. Germline V lookup: CDR1 TSWWSYY, CDR2 QGS. This CDR3 spans 15 amino acids. Trimming took 3 bases from V and 2 from J; bases not matched to a gene: 5.

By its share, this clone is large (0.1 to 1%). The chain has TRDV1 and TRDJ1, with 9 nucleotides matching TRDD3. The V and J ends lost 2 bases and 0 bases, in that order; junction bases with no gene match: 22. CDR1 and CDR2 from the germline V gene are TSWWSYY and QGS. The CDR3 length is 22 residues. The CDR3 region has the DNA TGTGCTCTTGGGGAATGCAGAACTACGACGGTACTGGGGGACCAGTACACCGATAAACTCATCTTT. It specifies CALGECRTTTVLGDQYTDKLIF.

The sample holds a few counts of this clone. This chain's CDR3 is CALGEPTVVDWGTSPYTDKLIF. The CDR3 DNA sequence: TGTGCTCTTGGGGAACCTACGGTCGTAGACTGGGGGACCTCGCCGTACACCGATAAACTCATCTTT. V gene TRDV1 combines with J gene TRDJ1; 9 nucleotides line up with TRDD3. Trimming cost V 1 base and J 0 bases; bases outside gene matches: 21. Germline CDR1 and CDR2: TSWWSYY and QGS. This CDR3 region has 22 residues.

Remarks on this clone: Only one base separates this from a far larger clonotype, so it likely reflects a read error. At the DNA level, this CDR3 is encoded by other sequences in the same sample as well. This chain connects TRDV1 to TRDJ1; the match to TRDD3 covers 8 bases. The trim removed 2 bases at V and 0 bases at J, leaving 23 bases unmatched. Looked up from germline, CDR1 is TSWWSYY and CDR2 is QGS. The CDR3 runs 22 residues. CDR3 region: CALGEVWPSPYWGEHYTDKLIF. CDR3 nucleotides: TGTGCTCTTGGGGAAGTATGGCCTTCTCCATACTGGGGGGAGCACTACACCGATAAACTCATCTTT.

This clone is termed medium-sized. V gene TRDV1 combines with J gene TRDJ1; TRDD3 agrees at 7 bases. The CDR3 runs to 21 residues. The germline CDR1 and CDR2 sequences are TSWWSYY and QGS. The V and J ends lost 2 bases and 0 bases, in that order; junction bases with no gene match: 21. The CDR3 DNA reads TGTGCTCTTGGGGAATCCACGTGTAAAGACATCGGGGGATTTTACACCGATAAACTCATCTTT. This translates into CALGESTCKDIGGFYTDKLIF.

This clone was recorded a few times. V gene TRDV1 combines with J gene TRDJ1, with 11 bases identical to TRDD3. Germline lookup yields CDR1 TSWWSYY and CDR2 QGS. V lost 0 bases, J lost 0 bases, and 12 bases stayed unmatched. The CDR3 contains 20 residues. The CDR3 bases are TGTGCTCTTGGGGAACTCTTATTCTACTGGGGGATAGGATACACCGATAAACTCATCTTT. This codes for CALGELLFYWGIGYTDKLIF.

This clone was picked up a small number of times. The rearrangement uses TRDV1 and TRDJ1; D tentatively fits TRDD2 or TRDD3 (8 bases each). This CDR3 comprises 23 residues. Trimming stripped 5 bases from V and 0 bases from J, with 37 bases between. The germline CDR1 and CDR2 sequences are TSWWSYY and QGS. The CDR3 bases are TGTGCTCTTGGGCGTCGCCTTCCTAGTCCCCCACTTTCCAGGGGATACTACACCGATAAACTCATCTTT. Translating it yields CALGRRLPSPPLSRGYYTDKLIF.

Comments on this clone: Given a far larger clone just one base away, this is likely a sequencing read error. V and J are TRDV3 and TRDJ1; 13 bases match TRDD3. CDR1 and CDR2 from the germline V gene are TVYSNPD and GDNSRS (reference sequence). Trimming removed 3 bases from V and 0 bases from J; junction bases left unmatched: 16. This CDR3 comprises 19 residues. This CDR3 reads CAFLQPHWGIRPYTDKLIF. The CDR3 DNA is TGTGCCTTCCTACAACCCCACTGGGGGATACGCCCGTACACCGATAAACTCATCTTT.

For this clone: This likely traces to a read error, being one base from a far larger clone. CDR3 in amino acids: CALGLHRGFVWGGYTEKLIF. For the CDR3, the DNA is TGTGCTCTTGGGCTACATCGCGGTTTCGTTTGGGGGGGATACACCGAAAAACTCATCTTT. The chain links TRDV1 to TRDJ1; TRDD3 agrees at 9 bases. The CDR3 is 20 residues long. Looked up from germline, CDR1 is TSWWSYY and CDR2 is QGS.

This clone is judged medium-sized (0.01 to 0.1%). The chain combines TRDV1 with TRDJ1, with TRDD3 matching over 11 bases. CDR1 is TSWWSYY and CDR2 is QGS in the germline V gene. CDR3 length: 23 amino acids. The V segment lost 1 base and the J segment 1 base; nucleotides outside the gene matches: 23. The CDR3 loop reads CALGEPSFLLRVLGDNCTDKLIF. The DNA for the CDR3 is TGTGCTCTTGGGGAACCTTCTTTCCTACTGCGCGTACTGGGGGATAACTGCACCGATAAACTCATCTTT.

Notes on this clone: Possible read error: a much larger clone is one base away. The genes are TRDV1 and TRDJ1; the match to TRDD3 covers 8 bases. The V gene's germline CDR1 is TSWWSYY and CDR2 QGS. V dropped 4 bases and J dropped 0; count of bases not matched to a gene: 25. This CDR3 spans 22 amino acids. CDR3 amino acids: CALGALSPAPVTGGEYTDKLIF. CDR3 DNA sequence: TGTGCTCTTGGGGCCCTGTCCCCCGCCCCTGTTACTGGGGGGGAGTACACCGATAAACTCATCTTT.

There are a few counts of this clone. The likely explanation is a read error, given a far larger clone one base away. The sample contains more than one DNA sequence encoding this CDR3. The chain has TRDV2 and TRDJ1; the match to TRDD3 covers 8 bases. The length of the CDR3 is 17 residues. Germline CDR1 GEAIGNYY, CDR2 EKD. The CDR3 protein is CACDTPGGPLYTDKLIF. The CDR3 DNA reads TGTGCCTGCGACACCCCTGGGGGACCGCTGTACACCGATAAACTCATCTTT.

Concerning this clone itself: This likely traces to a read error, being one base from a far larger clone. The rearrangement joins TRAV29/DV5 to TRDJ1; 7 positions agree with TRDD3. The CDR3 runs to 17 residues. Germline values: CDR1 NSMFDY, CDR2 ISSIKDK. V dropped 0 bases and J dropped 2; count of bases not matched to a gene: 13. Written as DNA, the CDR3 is TGTGCAGCAAGCGCGCCCTCTTTCTGGGGGTTTACCGATAAACTCATCTTT. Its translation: CAASAPSFWGFTDKLIF.

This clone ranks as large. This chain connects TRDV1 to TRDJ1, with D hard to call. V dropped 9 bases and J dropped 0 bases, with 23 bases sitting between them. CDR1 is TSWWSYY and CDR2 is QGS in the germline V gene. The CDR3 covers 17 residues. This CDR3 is CALIASVPGSDTDKLIF. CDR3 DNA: TGTGCTCTCATCGCTAGTGTCCCTGGATCCGACACCGATAAACTCATCTTT.

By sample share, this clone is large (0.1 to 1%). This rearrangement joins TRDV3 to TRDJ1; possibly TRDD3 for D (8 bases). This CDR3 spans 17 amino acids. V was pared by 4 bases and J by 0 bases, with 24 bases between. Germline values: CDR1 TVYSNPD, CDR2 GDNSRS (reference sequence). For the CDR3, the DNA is TGTGCCTCTAATTCCTACTGGGGGTTTGGGTACACCGATAAACTCATCTTT. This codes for CASNSYWGFGYTDKLIF.

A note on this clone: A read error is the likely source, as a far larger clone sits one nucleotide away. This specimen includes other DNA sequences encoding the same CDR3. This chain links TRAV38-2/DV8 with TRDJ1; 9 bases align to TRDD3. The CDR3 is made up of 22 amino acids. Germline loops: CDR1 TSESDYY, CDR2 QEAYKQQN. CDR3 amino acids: CAYRSPCLERTGGPHYTDKLIF. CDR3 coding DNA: TGTGCCTATAGGAGCCCTTGCCTCGAGCGTACTGGGGGACCCCATTACACCGATAAACTCATCTTT.

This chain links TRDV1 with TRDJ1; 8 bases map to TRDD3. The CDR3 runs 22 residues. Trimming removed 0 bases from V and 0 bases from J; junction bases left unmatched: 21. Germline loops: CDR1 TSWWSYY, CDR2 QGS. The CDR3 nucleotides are TGTGCTCTTGGGGAACTACGTCAAGGGATGACTGGGATACGAGGGTACACCGATAAACTCATCTTT. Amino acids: CALGELRQGMTGIRGYTDKLIF.